The clone carrying this T cell receptor beta chain was seen only a few times. No antigen is known for it. The study drew the donors from its approximately 130-subject validation cohort, separate from the roughly 700-subject first cohort. CDR1 and CDR2 (germline): KGHSH, LQKENI. CDR3 length equals 16 residues. Trimming at V came to 2 bases and at J to 0 bases, leaving 4 bases not matched to a gene. This record belongs to a study of cytomegalovirus exposure and HLA in healthy donors. Study-wide results and limits: The CMV antigen specificity of a few CMV-associated chains was confirmed through in vitro analysis. The authors listed 150 or so TCR beta chains as cytomegalovirus-associated. The tendency of first-cohort TCR clusters to co-occur in the 120 or so validation repertoires emerged from a later analysis.

TCRdb's copy holds only in-frame clones and misses some; the assay was immunoSEQ multiplex PCR. The data show some 320,000 clones, about 85% seen once. Sample: PBMCs. The sequence derives from a woman aged 30 to 39 in good health and CMV-seropositive. The chain carries TRBV18 and TRBJ1-5, with TRBD1 matching over 7 bases. This chain's CDR3 is CASSPEGQSSNQPQHF. CDR3 nucleotides: TGTGCCAGCTCACCAGAGGGACAGAGTAGCAATCAGCCCCAGCATTTT.